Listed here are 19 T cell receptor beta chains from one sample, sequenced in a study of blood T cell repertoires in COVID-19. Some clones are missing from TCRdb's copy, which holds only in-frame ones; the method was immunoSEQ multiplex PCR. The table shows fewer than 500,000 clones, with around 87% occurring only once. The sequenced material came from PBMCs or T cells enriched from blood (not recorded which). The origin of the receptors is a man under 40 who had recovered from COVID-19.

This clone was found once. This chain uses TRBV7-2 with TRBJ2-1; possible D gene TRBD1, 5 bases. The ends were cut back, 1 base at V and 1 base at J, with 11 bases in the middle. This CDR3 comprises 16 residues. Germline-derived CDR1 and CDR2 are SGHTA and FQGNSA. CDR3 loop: CASSLGRERSYNEQFF. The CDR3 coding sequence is TGTGCCAGCAGCTTAGGCAGGGAACGGTCCTACAATGAGCAGTTCTTC.

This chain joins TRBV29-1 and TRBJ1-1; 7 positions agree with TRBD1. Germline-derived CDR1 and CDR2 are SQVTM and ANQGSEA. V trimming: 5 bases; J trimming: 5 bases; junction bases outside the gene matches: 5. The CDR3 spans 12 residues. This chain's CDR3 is CSVKGQITEAFF. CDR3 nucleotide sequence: TGCAGCGTTAAGGGACAGATTACTGAAGCTTTCTTT.

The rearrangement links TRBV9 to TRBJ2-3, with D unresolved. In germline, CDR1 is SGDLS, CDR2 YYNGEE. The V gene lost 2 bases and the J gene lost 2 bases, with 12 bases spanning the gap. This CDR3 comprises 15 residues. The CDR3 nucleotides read TGTGCCAGCAGCGTGGTCCCTCAGAACACAGATACGCAGTATTTT. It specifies CASSVVPQNTDTQYF.

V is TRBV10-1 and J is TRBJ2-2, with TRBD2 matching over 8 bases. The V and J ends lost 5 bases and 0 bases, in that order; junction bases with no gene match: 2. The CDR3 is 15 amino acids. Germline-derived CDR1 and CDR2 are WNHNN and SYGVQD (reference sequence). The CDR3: CASSRGLANTGELFF. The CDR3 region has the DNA TGCGCCAGCAGTCGGGGACTAGCGAACACCGGGGAGCTGTTTTTT.

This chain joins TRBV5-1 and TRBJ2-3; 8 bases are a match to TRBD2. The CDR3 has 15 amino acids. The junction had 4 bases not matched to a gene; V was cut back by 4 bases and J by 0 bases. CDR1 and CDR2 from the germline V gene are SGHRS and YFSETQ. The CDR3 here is CASSRERGSTDTQYF. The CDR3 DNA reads TGCGCCAGCAGCCGCGAGCGGGGGAGCACAGATACGCAGTATTTT.

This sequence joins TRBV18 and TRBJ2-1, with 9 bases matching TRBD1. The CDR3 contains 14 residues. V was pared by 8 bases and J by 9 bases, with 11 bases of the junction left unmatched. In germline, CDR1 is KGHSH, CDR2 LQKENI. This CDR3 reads CASTRGQGIGEQFF. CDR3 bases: TGTGCCAGCACCCGAGGACAGGGGATTGGTGAGCAGTTCTTC.

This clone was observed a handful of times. Written as DNA, the CDR3 is TGTGCCTGGAGGGACACAGGGTCCGGAAACACCATATATTTT. Translating gives CAWRDTGSGNTIYF. This chain uses TRBV30 with TRBJ1-3; TRBD1 is a possible D gene (6 bases). CDR3 length: 14 amino acids. Per the germline V gene, CDR1 is GTSNPN and CDR2 is SVGIG (reference sequence). Trimming removed 3 bases at V and 4 bases at J, with 13 bases between.

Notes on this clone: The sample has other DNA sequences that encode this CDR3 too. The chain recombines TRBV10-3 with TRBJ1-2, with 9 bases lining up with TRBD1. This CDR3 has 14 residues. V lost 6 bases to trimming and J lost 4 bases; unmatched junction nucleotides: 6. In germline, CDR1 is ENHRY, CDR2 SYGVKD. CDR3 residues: CAIRGQGAGYGYTF. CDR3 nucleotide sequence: TGTGCCATCAGGGGACAGGGCGCGGGCTATGGCTACACCTTC.

The chain's CDR3 is CASSPEGAGTDTQYF. DNA for the CDR3: TGTGCCAGCAGCCCGGAGGGGGCTGGCACAGATACGCAGTATTTT. The chain has TRBV6-5 and TRBJ2-3, with D perhaps matching TRBD1 (7 bases). V lost 6 bases to trimming and J lost 1 base, with 14 bases between them. The CDR3 loop spans 15 amino acids. Germline CDR1 MNHEY, CDR2 SVGAGI.

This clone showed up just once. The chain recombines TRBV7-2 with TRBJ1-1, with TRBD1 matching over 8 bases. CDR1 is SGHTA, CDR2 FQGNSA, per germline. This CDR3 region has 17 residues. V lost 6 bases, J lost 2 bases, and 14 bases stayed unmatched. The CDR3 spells CASSPTGQALGNTEAFF. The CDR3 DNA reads TGTGCCAGCAGTCCGACGGGACAGGCGCTTGGAAACACTGAAGCTTTCTTT. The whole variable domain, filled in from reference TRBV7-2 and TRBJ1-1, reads GAGVSQSPSNKVTEKGKDVELRCDPISGHTALYWYRQSLGQGLEFLIYFQGNSAPDKSGLPSDRFSAERTGGSVSTLTIQRTQQEDSAVYLCASSPTGQALGNTEAFFGQGTRLTVV.

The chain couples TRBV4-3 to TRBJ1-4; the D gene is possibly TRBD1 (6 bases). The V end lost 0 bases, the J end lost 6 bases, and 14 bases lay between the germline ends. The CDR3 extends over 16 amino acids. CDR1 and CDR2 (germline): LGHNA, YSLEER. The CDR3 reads CASSQERNRVHEKLFF. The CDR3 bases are TGCGCCAGCAGCCAAGAACGAAACAGGGTACATGAAAAACTGTTTTTT.

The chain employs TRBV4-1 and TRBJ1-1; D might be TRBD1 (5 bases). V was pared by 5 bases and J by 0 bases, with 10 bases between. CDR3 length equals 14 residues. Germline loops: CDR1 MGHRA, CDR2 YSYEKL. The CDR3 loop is CASSVQVMNTEAFF. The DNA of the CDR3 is TGCGCCAGCAGCGTACAGGTTATGAACACTGAAGCTTTCTTT.

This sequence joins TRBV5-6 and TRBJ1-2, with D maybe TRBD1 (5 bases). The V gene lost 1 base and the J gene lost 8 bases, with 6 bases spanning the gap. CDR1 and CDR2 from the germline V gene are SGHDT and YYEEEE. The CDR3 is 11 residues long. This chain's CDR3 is CASSLQGGYTF. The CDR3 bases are TGTGCCAGCAGCTTGCAGGGAGGCTACACCTTC. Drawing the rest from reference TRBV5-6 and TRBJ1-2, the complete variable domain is DAGVTQSPTHLIKTRGQQVTLRCSPKSGHDTVSWYQQALGQGPQFIFQYYEEEERQRGNFPDRFSGHQFPNYSSELNVNALLLGDSALYLCASSLQGGYTFGSGTRLTVV.

CDR3 residues: CASSNSGTGGSPLHF. Written as DNA, the CDR3 is TGTGCCAGCAGCAACTCCGGGACAGGGGGTTCACCCCTCCACTTT. V and J are TRBV5-8 and TRBJ1-6; 11 bases agree with TRBD1. Germline trimming cut 4 bases from V and 9 bases from J; bases unmatched to any gene: 6. CDR3 length: 15 amino acids. Germline lookup yields CDR1 SGHTS and CDR2 YDEGEE.

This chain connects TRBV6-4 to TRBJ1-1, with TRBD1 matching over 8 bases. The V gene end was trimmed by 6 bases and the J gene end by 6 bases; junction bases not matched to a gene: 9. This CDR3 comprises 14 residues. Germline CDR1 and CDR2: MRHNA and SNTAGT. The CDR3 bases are TGTGCCAGCAGAAGCGAGACAGGGGTTGCTGAAGCTTTCTTT. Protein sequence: CASRSETGVAEAFF.

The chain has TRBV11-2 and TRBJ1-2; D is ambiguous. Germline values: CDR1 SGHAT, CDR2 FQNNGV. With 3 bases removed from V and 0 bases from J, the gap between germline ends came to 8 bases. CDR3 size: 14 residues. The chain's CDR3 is CASSLVRTNYGYTF. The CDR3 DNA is TGTGCCAGCAGCTTGGTCAGAACTAACTATGGCTACACCTTC.

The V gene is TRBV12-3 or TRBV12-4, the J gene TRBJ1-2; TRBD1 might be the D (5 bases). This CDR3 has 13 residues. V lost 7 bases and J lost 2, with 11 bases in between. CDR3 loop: CASKIGHNYGYTF. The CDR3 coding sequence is TGTGCCAGCAAGATCGGACACAACTATGGCTACACCTTC.

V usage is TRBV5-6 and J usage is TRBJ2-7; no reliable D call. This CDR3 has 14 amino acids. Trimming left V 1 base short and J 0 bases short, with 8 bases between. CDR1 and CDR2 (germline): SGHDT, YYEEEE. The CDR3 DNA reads TGTGCCAGCAGCTTGCACGGTTCCTCCTACGAGCAGTACTTC. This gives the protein CASSLHGSSYEQYF.

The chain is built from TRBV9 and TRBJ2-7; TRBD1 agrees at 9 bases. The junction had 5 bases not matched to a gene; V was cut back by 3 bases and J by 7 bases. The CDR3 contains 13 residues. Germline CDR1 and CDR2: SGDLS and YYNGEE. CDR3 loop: CASSDETGGEQYF. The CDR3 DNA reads TGTGCCAGCAGCGATGAGACAGGGGGTGAGCAGTACTTC.